The 4 T cell receptor beta chains below all came from one sample that was sequenced in a study of cytomegalovirus exposure and HLA in healthy donors. The PCR was carried out with 60 Vbeta primers and 13 Jbeta primers. Sequenced by immunoSEQ multiplex PCR; TCRdb stores in-frame clones only, minus some. The sample holds under 170,000 clones, around 74% seen once. Sequencing was performed on PBMCs. All receptors derive from a middle-aged man in good health and CMV-seropositive.

The chain employs TRBV7-8 and TRBJ1-5; no clear D. The CDR3 has 15 residues. Germline values: CDR1 SGHVS, CDR2 FQNEAQ. V lost 7 bases and J lost 4, with 17 bases in between. Here the CDR3 reads CASTPELGMNQPQHF. The DNA for the CDR3 is TGTGCCAGCACCCCAGAGCTAGGAATGAATCAGCCCCAGCATTTT.

V usage is TRBV15 and J usage is TRBJ2-1; D perhaps matches TRBD2 (5 bases). Trimming shortened V by 1 base and J by 8 bases, and 12 bases separated the two germline ends. In germline, CDR1 is LNHNV, CDR2 YYDKDF (reference sequence). This CDR3 is built from 14 residues. CDR3 DNA: TGTGCCACCAGCAGAGTGGCTAGCAGCGATGAGCAGTTCTTC. Translated: CATSRVASSDEQFF.

J is TRBJ2-5 and V is TRBV7-3, with a possible D match to TRBD1 (6 bases). The CDR3 is 14 amino acids. CDR1 is SGHTA and CDR2 is FQGTGA in the germline V gene. V was pared by 3 bases and J by 14 bases, with 22 bases between. The CDR3 sequence: CASSLKRDGTSKYF. The CDR3 nucleotides read TGTGCCAGCAGCTTGAAGAGGGACGGGACATCTAAATACTTC.

The chain has TRBV7-2 and TRBJ1-2; D might be TRBD1 (6 bases). V shed 4 bases and J shed 5 bases, with 8 bases lying between them. Germline values: CDR1 SGHTA, CDR2 FQGNSA. The CDR3 extends over 12 amino acids. The DNA of the CDR3 is TGTGCCAGCAGCTACAGGGATTATGGCTACACCTTC. It specifies CASSYRDYGYTF. Supplemented by reference TRBV7-2 and TRBJ1-2, the full variable domain reads GAGVSQSPSNKVTEKGKDVELRCDPISGHTALYWYRQSLGQGLEFLIYFQGNSAPDKSGLPSDRFSAERTGGSVSTLTIQRTQQEDSAVYLCASSYRDYGYTFGSGTRLTVV.